Given below is one TCR beta chain in context. It lacks a known antigen. No qualities accompany the bases; no much larger clone lies one base away. The immunoSEQ Assay was the method used to sequence TCRbeta CDR3 regions. After extraction, genomic DNA underwent amplification by bias-controlled multiplex PCR, followed by high-throughput sequencing. The authors processed their data as follows. Collapsing and filtering of sequences were performed to quantify the absolute abundance of each unique TCRbeta CDR3 region. Usable DNA was measured by amplifying reference genes present in all nucleated cells, and TCRbeta template counts were normalized to that usable DNA to estimate T cell fraction. Repertoire TCRs were annotated as SARS-CoV-2-specific by exact matching of V gene, CDR3 amino acid sequence and J gene to a known reactive TCR set. The reference SARS-CoV-2 TCR set was obtained from MIRA and was filtered for enrichment in COVID-19-positive ImmuneCODE repertoires, whereby public or cross-reactive TCRs were removed. Drawing on the MIRA antigens, annotated TCRs were analysed further at the level of specific ORF or position within ORF. Depth was the summed frequency of annotated unique rearrangements, while breadth was defined as annotated unique rearrangements over total unique productive rearrangements. Two-sided Wilcoxon rank-sum tests were applied when comparing TCR breadth between groups. This immuneACCESS table, as held by TCRdb, lists in-frame sequences with V and J called but not all clones. Of the missing ones, under half trace to an unresolved V gene in checked studies; the others have no known cause. Clonal size and the V and J genes are those of that table, whereas D and trimming came from the DNA. The sample table records fewer than 900,000 clones; roughly nine tenths of these occur just once. Approximately 1.5% of the sample goes to the ten largest clones.

This sample was taken from a study of Ad26.COV2.S vaccination and SARS-CoV-2 variants (dated by TCRdb to the early 2020s). Looking at the study overall: Vaccine-arm donors were drawn from COV1001, a multicentre, randomized, double-blind, placebo-controlled phase I-IIa trial of Ad26.COV2.S in healthy adults. Ad26.COV2.S was given intramuscularly at 5x10^10 or 1x10^11 viral particles, as a single shot or as two shots 56 days apart. TCRbeta repertoire sequencing was used to assess the specificity and breadth of SARS-CoV-2-reactive T cell receptors after Ad26.COV2.S vaccination. The TCR-sequenced set comprised about 32 samples: around 20 Ad26.COV2.S vaccine recipients, 5 placebo recipients and 8 SARS-CoV-2 convalescent individuals. Investigators remained blinded to trial group allocation during experiments and outcome assessment. Trial participants were randomized into five groups of five: low-dose or high-dose Ad26.COV2.S given once or twice, or placebo on both occasions. The paper as a whole reports these results and caveats: Ad26.COV2.S recipients had higher spike-specific TCR breadth than placebo recipients (P = 0.0014). Vaccine and placebo recipients had comparable non-spike TCR breadth, which fits with the vaccine containing only spike. The study lacked the statistical power to compare responses across vaccine doses or regimens. After vaccination, substantial breadth of spike-specific CD8+ and CD4+ T cell responses was reported. According to the authors, total T cell responses may have been underestimated by the TCR breadth and depth analyses.

The label giving this sample's treatment or condition can be read as: approximately 18 received Ad26.COV2.S at low or high dose, single or two shots; five or six received placebo; per-sample allocation not given. For vaccine and placebo recipients, the sequenced repertoires came from samples collected on day 63 after the first injection. Between 29 July and 7 August 2020, Cohort 1b enrolled 25 adults aged 18-55 years at one site in Boston, USA. Ad26.COV2.S consisted of a replication-incompetent adenovirus type 26 vector by which a prefusion-stabilized SARS-CoV-2 spike protein from the original Wuhan strain was expressed. The sequence came from a person between 18 and 59 years old who received the Ad26.COV2.S COVID-19 vaccine or a placebo. Sample: peripheral blood, taken in a trial of Ad26.COV2.S vaccine versus placebo.

The CDR3 is CASSLGTSFTEQYF. The nucleotide sequence is TGTGCCAGCAGCTTAGGGACCTCCTTTACCGAGCAGTACTTC. The sequence joins TRBV7-9 to TRBJ2-7; no confident D gene assignment can be made. The germline ends are 13 bases apart after V is trimmed by 1 base and J by 6 bases. The CDR3 has 14 amino acids, counting the end cysteine and phenylalanine. The sequence is cut down to CDR3 DNA, 42 bases in frame from base 1. CDR1 and CDR2, looked up from the germline V gene (reference sequence), are SEHNR and FQNEAQ.